This T cell receptor beta chain was obtained from a study of Ad26.COV2.S vaccination and SARS-CoV-2 variants (dated by TCRdb to the early 2020s). In terms of the full investigation: Vaccine-arm donors came from COV1001, a multicentre, randomized, double-blind, placebo-controlled phase I-IIa trial of Ad26.COV2.S in healthy adults. Dosing of Ad26.COV2.S was intramuscular, at either 5x10^10 or 1x10^11 viral particles, delivered as one shot or as two shots spaced 56 days apart. The TCR-sequenced set comprised around 30 samples: some 20 Ad26.COV2.S vaccine recipients, 5 placebo recipients and 8 SARS-CoV-2 convalescent individuals. Trial participants were randomized into five groups of five: low-dose or high-dose Ad26.COV2.S given once or twice, or placebo on both occasions. The specificity and breadth of SARS-CoV-2-reactive T cell receptors after Ad26.COV2.S vaccination were assessed by TCRbeta repertoire sequencing. Throughout the experiments and outcome assessment, investigators stayed blinded to trial group allocation.

Summary of the overall study and its limitations: After vaccination, spike-specific CD8+ and CD4+ T cell responses were reported to show substantial breadth. Vaccine and placebo recipients had comparable non-spike TCR breadth, which fits with the vaccine containing only spike. Compared with placebo recipients, Ad26.COV2.S recipients showed higher spike-specific TCR breadth (P = 0.0014). The study was not powered for comparison of responses between vaccine doses or regimens. The authors noted that total T cell responses may have been underestimated by the TCR breadth and depth analyses.

This clone was seen more than once but under ten times. It lacks a known antigen. Base quality data are lacking; no much larger clone is found one base away. TCRbeta CDR3 regions were sequenced with the immunoSEQ Assay. After extraction, genomic DNA underwent amplification by bias-controlled multiplex PCR, followed by high-throughput sequencing. Under the source paper's analysis protocol: Collapsing and filtering of sequences were performed to quantify the absolute abundance of each unique TCRbeta CDR3 region. T cell fraction was estimated by normalizing TCRbeta template counts to usable DNA, with usable DNA measured through amplification of reference genes found in all nucleated cells. Repertoire TCRs were annotated as SARS-CoV-2-specific by exact matching of V gene, CDR3 amino acid sequence and J gene to a known reactive TCR set. The reference SARS-CoV-2 TCR set was obtained from MIRA and was filtered for enrichment in COVID-19-positive ImmuneCODE repertoires, whereby public or cross-reactive TCRs were removed. Using the MIRA antigens, annotated TCRs were further analysed by specific ORF or by position within an ORF. Breadth was defined as the number of annotated unique rearrangements divided by the total number of unique productive rearrangements, and depth was defined as the summed frequency of the annotated unique rearrangements. Group comparisons of TCR breadth used two-sided Wilcoxon rank-sum tests. As stored in TCRdb, this immuneACCESS dataset retains in-frame rearrangements with V and J assigned. A fraction of the clones does not appear; measured against another copy, unresolved V genes explain less than half of the discrepancy, and the remainder lacks a known reason. V and J calls and clone size are as listed in that table; D and trimming were resolved from the DNA. The sample contains a few hundred thousand clones, around 82% of them found a single time. The top ten hold around 7.3% of the sample.

The meaning of the sample's treatment or condition label: 19 received Ad26.COV2.S at low or high dose, single or two shots; about 5 received placebo; per-sample allocation not given. For vaccine and placebo recipients, repertoires were sequenced using samples collected on day 63 after the first injection. In Cohort 1b, around 25 adults aged 18-55 years were enrolled at a single site in Boston, USA, between 29 July and 7 August 2020. As a vaccine, Ad26.COV2.S was a replication-incompetent adenovirus type 26 vector that expressed a prefusion-stabilized SARS-CoV-2 spike protein derived from the original Wuhan strain. The TCR sequence derives from a person between 18 and 60 years old who received the Ad26.COV2.S COVID-19 vaccine or a placebo. This specimen consisted of peripheral blood, obtained in a trial of Ad26.COV2.S vaccine versus placebo.

The CDR3: CASRKRLVGGTDTQYF. Here is the DNA: TGTGCCAGCAGAAAACGACTAGTGGGAGGGACAGATACGCAGTATTTT. The rearrangement joined TRBV11-1 to TRBJ2-3; TRBD2 agrees with 7 junctional bases. The germline V gene (reference sequence) gives CDR1 as SGHAT and CDR2 as FQDESV. The CDR3 has 16 amino acids, counting the end cysteine and phenylalanine. The CDR3 DNA has 48 bases and is translated from base 1. V lost 6 bases and J lost 3 bases, and the count of bases not matched to a germline gene is 12.